The entry that follows covers one TCR beta chain sequence. The antigen remains unidentified. Clones were sequenced by immunoSEQ multiplex PCR, and TCRdb holds only the in-frame ones, with some missing. The sample contains around 62,000 clones, roughly 93% of which appear only once. The sample comes from a study of CD4 T cells in relation to SARS-CoV-2 and coronaviruses. Study information: The HLA restriction of the shared crossreactive spike epitopes was mapped. Whole-study findings and limits: Memory recall responses, not primary responses primed in culture, are what the assay detects. No crossreactivity against non-spike viral proteins was tested here.

Before the COVID-19 pandemic, during about 2011-2019, CD4+ T cells were taken from unexposed donors. CDR1 is SGHRS, CDR2 YFSETQ, per germline. This CDR3 is 15 amino acids long. With 4 bases clipped from V and 1 base from J, the junction kept 4 bases outside the gene matches. The chain employs TRBV5-1 and TRBJ2-3; 9 bases fit TRBD2. The sequence derives from a human donor in good health. Specimen: naive CD4+ T cells from PBMCs. Subset defined: naive CD4+ T cells isolated by negative enrichment. CDR3 protein: CASSLVAGGTDTQYF. CDR3 in DNA: TGCGCCAGCAGCCTGGTAGCGGGAGGCACAGATACGCAGTATTTT.